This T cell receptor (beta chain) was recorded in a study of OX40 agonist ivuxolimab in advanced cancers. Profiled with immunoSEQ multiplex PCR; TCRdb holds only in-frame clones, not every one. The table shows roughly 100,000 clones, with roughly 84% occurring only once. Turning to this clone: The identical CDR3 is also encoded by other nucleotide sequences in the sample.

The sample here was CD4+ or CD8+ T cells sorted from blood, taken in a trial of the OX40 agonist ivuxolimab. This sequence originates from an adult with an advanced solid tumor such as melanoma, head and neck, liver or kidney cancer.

The CDR3 nucleotides read TGTGCCAGCTCACCGGGGATTCAGGGTAACGAGCAGTACTTC. Its protein is CASSPGIQGNEQYF. This chain links TRBV18 with TRBJ2-7; D may be TRBD1 (5 bases). V dropped 3 bases and J dropped 5 bases, with 14 bases sitting between them. The CDR3 is 14 amino acids. Germline V CDR1 and CDR2: KGHSH, LQKENI.